This T cell receptor (beta chain) was captured by sequencing in a study of blood T cell repertoires in COVID-19. Study summary: PBMCs, B-cell-depleted T cells, or T cells provided the cDNA or gDNA that made up the material.

This table comes from immunoSEQ multiplex PCR, and its TCRdb copy is limited to in-frame clones, with some not included. The data hold roughly 250,000 clones, with under 90% observed a single time. This clone came up many times. Germline V gives CDR1 MNHEY, CDR2 SVGAGI. CDR3 size: 15 residues. After removal of 2 bases from V and 1 base from J, the junction contained 4 bases not matched to a gene. The sequence was collected from a human donor in a cohort sampled during active COVID-19. The chain joins TRBV6-5 to TRBJ2-7; 8 bases fit TRBD1. Sequencing was performed on peripheral blood. CDR3 amino acids: CASSYEGTGSYEQYF. In nucleotides, the CDR3 is TGTGCCAGCAGTTACGAAGGGACAGGTTCCTACGAGCAGTACTTC.